These 12 T cell receptor beta chains came from one sample sequenced in a study of T cells in Graves' hyperthyroidism and ophthalmopathy. RNA transcripts yielded amplified TCR beta CDR3 regions. A set of HTBI primers served as the primers for a first-round RT-PCR of the TCR CDR3. Each CDR3 protein is one row after TCRdb ran MiXCR on the multiplex PCR reads. Of around 300,000 distinct CDR3 sequences in the sample, approximately 15% were seen once. Sample: blood. These receptors were taken from a woman aged 25 to 39 with Graves' hyperthyroidism.

There are a few counts of this clonotype. CDR3 loop: CASSPRGSTTGRPQHF. The CDR3 bases are TGTGCCAGCAGCCCCCGAGGGAGTACAACAGGGCGACCCCAGCATTTT. The gene calls are TRBV28 and TRBJ1-5; perhaps TRBD1 as D (6 bases). From germline, CDR1 is MDHEN and CDR2 SYDVKM. The CDR3 is 16 amino acids. V lost 6 bases and J 10 bases, leaving 25 bases between the germline ends.

The V and J genes are TRBV20-1 and TRBJ1-1, with D maybe TRBD1 (6 bases). Germline-derived CDR1 and CDR2 are DFQATT and SNEGSKA (reference sequence). The CDR3 has 13 amino acids. CDR3 sequence: CRGGWGGNTEAFF. As DNA, the CDR3 is TGCAGAGGGGGTTGGGGGGGGAACACTGAAGCTTTCTTT.

This clonotype showed up many times. The genes are TRBV7-2 and TRBJ1-1; D is unresolved. Trimming pared 2 bases from V and 6 bases from J, leaving 13 bases between. Per germline, CDR1 SGHTA and CDR2 FQGNSA. This CDR3 is built from 14 residues. The CDR3 bases are TGTGCCAGCAGCTTACCCCAGTCACGTTCTGAAGCTTTCTTT. Translated: CASSLPQSRSEAFF.

This clonotype was seen ten or more times. The chain has TRBV10-2 and TRBJ1-1; TRBD1 matches at 7 bases. In germline, CDR1 is WSHSY, CDR2 SAAADI. The V and J ends lost 8 bases and 1 base, in that order; junction bases with no gene match: 7. The CDR3 sequence is 14 residues long. The CDR3 sequence is CASSNRGSNTEAFF. The CDR3 nucleotides read TGCGCCAGCTCGAACAGGGGTTCGAACACTGAAGCTTTCTTT.

This clonotype was observed at least ten times. V gene TRBV24-1 combines with J gene TRBJ1-2; D call uncertain. The CDR3 loop spans 13 amino acids. The germline gives CDR1 KGHDR, CDR2 SFDVKD. V shed 4 bases and J shed 1 base, with 6 bases lying between them. The CDR3 DNA is TGTGCCACCAGTGAAGAGGGTAACTATGGCTACACCTTC. This translates into CATSEEGNYGYTF.

This clonotype came up many times. The CDR3 here is CASSLFMVGQGADEYNEQFF. The DNA of the CDR3 is TGTGCCAGCAGTTTATTTATGGTTGGACAGGGGGCAGACGAATACAATGAGCAGTTCTTC. The chain couples TRBV27 to TRBJ2-1; 11 bases match TRBD1. Trimming removed 1 base from V and 4 bases from J; junction bases left unmatched: 15. The CDR3 covers 20 residues. CDR1 is MNHEY and CDR2 is SMNVEV in the germline V gene (reference sequence).

This clonotype was detected many times. This chain connects TRBV29-1 to TRBJ2-3; D might be TRBD1 or TRBD2, each matching 5 bases. The germline V gene encodes CDR1 SQVTM and CDR2 ANQGSEA. This CDR3 region has 14 residues. Between the trimmed V and J ends, which lost 8 bases and 3 bases, there was a span of 18 bases. The CDR3 here is CSHPGTIRTDTQYF. The CDR3 bases are TGCAGCCACCCCGGGACCATAAGGACAGATACGCAGTATTTT.

This clonotype was seen many times. The J gene is TRBJ2-2, the V gene TRBV24-1, with 13 bases fitting TRBD2. Germline lookup yields CDR1 KGHDR and CDR2 SFDVKD. The ends lost 0 bases at V and 8 bases at J; junction bases unmatched: 8. The CDR3 has 18 amino acids. CDR3 sequence (DNA): TGTGCCACCAGTGATTTGGCGGGACTAGCGGGAATGGAAGGGGAGCTGTTTTTT. Protein sequence: CATSDLAGLAGMEGELFF.

This clonotype was seen a handful of times. The chain recombines TRBV28 with TRBJ1-2; 10 bases match TRBD1. Germline loops: CDR1 MDHEN, CDR2 SYDVKM. Trimming took 7 bases from V and 8 from J; bases not matched to a gene: 7. The CDR3 covers 13 residues. The CDR3: CASNKDRGQGYTF. For the CDR3, the DNA is TGTGCCAGCAATAAAGACAGGGGGCAAGGCTACACCTTC.

The J gene is TRBJ2-2, the V gene TRBV4-1, with a possible D match to TRBD1 (5 bases). The length of the CDR3 is 17 residues. V was trimmed by 0 bases and J by 5 bases, leaving 16 bases between them. Germline CDR1 reads MGHRA; CDR2 reads YSYEKL. For the CDR3, the DNA is TGCGCCAGCAGCCAAGAATCCAAGACAGAATTTACCGGGGAGCTGTTTTTT. It translates to CASSQESKTEFTGELFF.

The CDR3 loop reads CSANGYDTDTQYF. The CDR3 DNA follows: TGCAGTGCCAATGGGTACGACACAGATACGCAGTATTTT. The chain combines TRBV20-1 with TRBJ2-3; no definite D call. This CDR3 has 13 residues. The germline gives CDR1 DFQATT, CDR2 SNEGSKA (reference sequence). Trimming removed 6 bases at V and 2 bases at J, with 12 bases between.

This clonotype was observed a single time. CDR3 residues: CASSSRRKGSGNTIYF. The DNA of the CDR3 is TGTGCCAGCAGTTCTAGACGGAAGGGTTCTGGAAACACCATATATTTT. V is TRBV6-9 and J is TRBJ1-3; D is ambiguous. CDR1 and CDR2 (germline): MNHGY, SVAAGI. V shed 4 bases and J shed 1 base, with 14 bases lying between them. CDR3 length equals 16 residues.